This TCR beta chain was identified during a study of T cells after yellow fever vaccination (dated by TCRdb to the late 2010s). The study in broad terms: The SMART-Seq v4 Ultra Low Input RNA kit was used to prepare libraries from fractions with low cell numbers. Two healthy male donors, one aged 18 to 30 and one aged 30 to 40 years, were included in the cohort. To follow T-cell clones before and after primary and booster YFV17D yellow fever vaccination, bulk TCR alpha and beta repertoires were sequenced over time. Bulk PBMC replicates and cell subsets were isolated from blood drawn at multiple timepoints before and after both primary and secondary immunization. The full study reports these points: FACS-sorted repertoires could contain abundant contaminating clonotypes from the bulk population, so computational filtering was required. The secondary T-cell response was found to be weaker but faster than the primary response, with a peak reached on day 5 rather than on day 15. Most clones expanded after primary vaccination were re-detected after the booster (just under 97% of CD4 and about 88% of CD8), suggesting broad memory maintenance. Because only two donors were included in the study, the extent to which the findings can be generalized is limited. A small fraction of clonotypes appeared in both the CD4 and CD8 compartments, likely as a result of convergent recombination.

On this clonotype itself: Its antigen is unknown. Qualities for individual bases were not recorded, and no much larger clone is one base off.

Interpreted using the paper, the treatment or condition label stands for: live attenuated yellow fever vaccine strain. At every blood-draw timepoint, two biological replicates of bulk PBMCs were collected. PBMCs were isolated from peripheral blood using a standard Ficoll-Paque protocol. TriZol was used to extract RNA from bulk PBMCs, CD4 and CD8 fractions, and dextramer-positive and dextramer-negative fractions. The junction shows trimming of 4 bases on V and 4 bases on J, plus 10 bases between the germline ends. The CDR1 and CDR2 encoded by the germline V gene are SGHRS and YFSETQ. Inclusive of the bounding cysteine and phenylalanine, the CDR3 is 13 residues long. Solely the CDR3 DNA is kept, with 39 bases framed from the first base. TCR cDNA was synthesized by 5'RACE template switching, through which a universal primer site and unique molecular identifiers were introduced. Priming of cDNA synthesis was performed from both the TCR alpha and TCR beta constant segments. Library amplification used two PCR steps, and the second PCR step added sample barcodes and sequencing adapters. Sequencing of the libraries was done on either Illumina HiSeq 2500 (2x100 bp) or NovaSeq (2x150 bp). Regarding the original processing steps: MIGEC handled demultiplexing of reads and collapsing into UMI consensus sequences, while MiXCR performed V(D)J alignment. Clonotypes responding to the vaccine were identified with edgeR on replicate PBMC samples, with the criteria of FDR below 0.01 and a log2 fold change above 5 up to day 15. Each bulk clonotype was labeled CD4 or CD8 based on which sequenced repertoire, CD4 or CD8, contained the clonotype at higher abundance. TCRdb reprocessed the public reads (quality trimming at Q25 with fastp, clone calling with MiXCR) and kept in-frame beta chains. Each entry merges the rows of one CDR3 protein and shows their most common DNA and genes. TCRdb, not the authors, supplied the V and J calls. The sample table contains 300,000 to 450,000 distinct CDR3 sequences; only one count was recorded for roughly 8.3% of them. The top ten clones comprise roughly 18% of the sample.

The V gene is TRBV5-1 and the J gene is TRBJ2-3, with the D gene uncertain. The TCR was taken from a man aged 18-30 years who received the YFV17D yellow fever vaccine. The sample was PBMCs, taken more than 40 days after the first yellow fever vaccination. The CDR3 region: CASSQLIPDTQYF. The DNA sequence is TGCGCCAGCAGCCAACTAATCCCAGATACGCAGTATTTT.